The sequence of this T cell receptor (beta chain) was determined in a study of a mutant IDH1 vaccine in newly diagnosed glioma. Whole-study context: Averaging around 40 years of age, treated patients were about 62% male and approximately 40% female. Most had both radiotherapy and temozolomide beforehand; others had only one.

TCRdb keeps only in-frame clones here, not all; method: immunoSEQ multiplex PCR. The sample lists tens of thousands of clones; 75% to 95% were seen once. Whole-study results and caveats: Any relationship between pseudoprogression and changes in top peripheral T cell clonotypes seemed absent. Evidence of vaccine-induced immune responses was documented in roughly 93% of patients.

Trimming removed 4 bases from V and 3 bases from J; junction bases left unmatched: 3. Looked up from germline, CDR1 is LNHDA and CDR2 is SQIVND (reference sequence). The length of the CDR3 is 14 residues. This clone was picked up one time. The antigen is undetermined. Stated time point: baseline, week 1 (first vaccination visit). Noted treatment: pre-vaccination baseline after standard-of-care therapy. The specimen comprised PBMCs, sampled from a glioma patient treated with radiotherapy, temozolomide or both. This rearrangement joins TRBV19 to TRBJ2-7; TRBD1 matches at 10 bases. The TCR sequence derives from a man aged 50 to 60 with glioma. For the CDR3, the DNA is TGTGCCAGTAGTACGGGACAGGGGCTCTACGAGCAGTACTTC. Amino acids: CASSTGQGLYEQYF.